This record concerns one T cell receptor beta chain sequence. This clonotype was observed many times. Which antigen it targets is not known. Base qualities are not provided; no much larger clone lies one nucleotide away. Explained via the paper, the time point label denotes: sample taken at primary tumor resection. TCR sequencing used whole RNA extracted from tumor and nontumor lung tissue, or from cryopreserved PBMC samples, without cell sorting. Samples were obtained from 65 to 90 patients with early-stage, untreated non-small cell lung cancer from the lung TRACERx cohort. Patients were selected for TCR sequencing only if sufficient RNA was available from at least two tumor regions. The record originates from a study of spatial heterogeneity in lung cancer (dated by TCRdb to between 2018 and 2021). Looking at the study overall: More beta-chain than alpha-chain transcripts were consistently detected, likely reflecting higher beta-chain transcript abundance. In non-small cell lung cancer, the study quantitatively compared TCR alpha and beta repertoires across several tumor regions, matched nontumor lung, and blood. TCR repertoire features were related to nonsynonymous mutation counts determined by whole-exome sequencing of tumor tissue. In the raw uncorrected reads, each unique combination of TCR and UMI appeared more than ten times on average. At surgery, 220 tumor regions, 64 matched nontumor lung samples and more than 55 PBMC samples were TCR-sequenced for both alpha and beta chains.

Here is what the overall study found, with its caveats: Confirming at a functional level the hypothesis that regional TCRs recognize regional mutations was considered to require additional single-cell paired TCR alpha and beta sequencing. Ubiquitous expanded tumor TCRs were detected in blood more often at tumor resection than at routine follow-up.

CDR1 and CDR2 (MNHEY, SMNVEV) derive from the germline V gene (reference sequence). Measured from the cysteine to the phenylalanine, the CDR3 is 14 residues long. Only the CDR3 DNA is retained, 42 bases long and in frame from the first base. V drops 2 bases and J drops 4 bases, leaving 11 bases in between. The receptor library was made with 5' RACE. Reads for this sample came from a NextSeq 500. The TCR library protocol attached a unique molecular identifier to each TCR cDNA molecule to allow correction of PCR and sequencing errors. Under the source paper's analysis protocol: TCR identification, UMI-based error correction and CDR3 extraction were all carried out with Decombinator tools. Expanded TCRs were defined as those above a frequency of 2 per 1,000, corresponding to the top 1% of the tumor frequency distribution. Renyi diversity was computed with the R vegan package after each repertoire had been subsampled 100 times to 5,000 TCRs. CDR3 similarity networks were built from amino acid triplet string-kernel similarity, with CDR3s being connected when pairwise similarity was above 0.82. TCRdb trimmed public reads at Q25 via fastp, called clones via MiXCR and kept in-frame beta chains. Merged by CDR3 protein, the rows form single entries marked with the most common genes and DNA. V and J calls and clone size were set by TCRdb, not the authors. The sample has roughly 8,200 distinct CDR3 sequences on record, roughly 8% of them singletons. Together, the top ten hold approximately 30% of the sample.

The sequence came from a female donor with early-stage non-small cell lung cancer. The sample consisted of PBMCs, taken at surgery. Recombination connected TRBV27 to TRBJ2-5, with an unclear D gene assignment. The DNA sequence reads TGTGCCAGCAGTTTAGTACAAGGCCGAGAGACCCAGTACTTC. Its coded protein is CASSLVQGRETQYF.